These 16 T cell receptor beta chains originate from one sample sequenced in a study of blood T cells in healthy people across ages (dated by TCRdb to about 2015). Library preparation employed 5' RACE. Sequencing relied on an Illumina HiSeq 2500. A second roughly 7 to 11 cycle PCR used a sample-barcoded 5' primer and a J-beta primer mix. TCRdb reanalyzed the raw reads on its own, using fastp at Q25 for trimming and MiXCR for clone calling, and kept in-frame beta chains. Entries that share a CDR3 protein sequence are merged under the most common genes and DNA. The sample yields 1.5 million to 2 million distinct CDR3 sequences; around half were counted once. The ten largest clones represent around 2.1% of the sample. The sequenced sample consisted of blood. These receptors were collected from a woman aged 40 to 50 in good health.

In its sample, this clonotype was seen a few times. The J gene is TRBJ2-5, the V gene TRBV28, with 8 nucleotides matching TRBD1. This CDR3 has 12 amino acids. The ends lost 6 bases at V and 12 bases at J; junction bases unmatched: 9. Germline V gene lookup returns CDR1 MDHEN and CDR2 SYDVKM. CDR3 residues: CASSQDRALKYF. The CDR3 coding sequence is TGTGCCAGCAGCCAGGACAGGGCCCTGAAGTACTTC.

The chain joins TRBV6-2 or TRBV6-3 to TRBJ2-7, with D tentatively TRBD1 (6 bases). Germline CDR1 reads MNHEY; CDR2 reads SVGEGT. The CDR3 is 15 residues long. Trimming left V 1 base short and J 1 base short, with 11 bases between. The CDR3, as DNA: TGTGCCAGCAGTTACTACAGGGATAGGTCCTACGAGCAGTACTTC. Translating gives CASSYYRDRSYEQYF.

V and J are TRBV5-1 and TRBJ2-3; tentatively, D is TRBD1 (5 bases). V lost 3 bases, J lost 0 bases, and 17 bases lay in between. CDR1 is SGHRS, CDR2 YFSETQ, per germline. The CDR3 extends over 17 amino acids. The CDR3 nucleotides are TGCGCCAGCAGCTCAGTTACCAGGGCACCTAGCACAGATACGCAGTATTTT. Protein product: CASSSVTRAPSTDTQYF.

The CDR3 loop is CASSLGWWRQGSSPANEQFF. The CDR3 DNA reads as TGTGCCAGCAGCTTAGGTTGGTGGCGTCAGGGGTCCTCGCCAGCGAATGAGCAGTTCTTC. This chain connects TRBV7-2 to TRBJ2-1, with D perhaps TRBD1 (6 bases). The CDR3 loop spans 20 amino acids. Germline lookup yields CDR1 SGHTA and CDR2 FQGNSA. Trimming stripped 1 base from V and 7 bases from J, with 29 bases between.

CDR3 sequence: CASSLRSKGPSHNEQFF. For the CDR3, the DNA is TGTGCCAGCAGTTTACGTTCCAAAGGACCGTCCCACAATGAGCAGTTCTTC. The chain has TRBV28 and TRBJ2-1; no firm D call. Germline-derived CDR1 and CDR2 are MDHEN and SYDVKM. This CDR3 is built from 17 residues. With 2 bases removed from V and 5 bases from J, the gap between germline ends came to 19 bases.

This clonotype occurred a few times. The chain links TRBV7-3 to TRBJ1-6; 7 nucleotides align to TRBD1. The CDR3 is 15 residues long. Trimming removed 5 bases from V and 13 bases from J; junction bases left unmatched: 14. CDR1 SGHTA and CDR2 FQGTGA come from the germline V gene. The CDR3 DNA is TGTGCCAGCAGCCTACAGGGGCCCAGAGGGAGTCCCCTCCACTTT. This gives the protein CASSLQGPRGSPLHF.

This clonotype has a handful of counts. The chain has TRBV29-1 and TRBJ1-1; a possible D gene is TRBD1 (6 bases). CDR1 is SQVTM and CDR2 is ANQGSEA in the germline V gene. The CDR3 has 15 residues. Trimming left V 5 bases short and J 4 bases short, with 20 bases between. CDR3 residues: CSVKGGTRGGTEAFF. The CDR3 DNA reads TGCAGCGTTAAGGGGGGGACCAGGGGAGGCACTGAAGCTTTCTTT.

This chain links TRBV7-9 with TRBJ2-7; a possible D gene is TRBD2 (6 bases). Trimming cost V 5 bases and J 1 base, with 18 bases left between them. The CDR3 length is 16 residues. The V gene's germline CDR1 is SEHNR and CDR2 FQNEAQ (reference sequence). CDR3 DNA: TGTGCCAGCAGCGGTACGGGGGTTGGGATATCCTACGAGCAGTACTTC. Protein product: CASSGTGVGISYEQYF.

This chain joins TRBV20-1 and TRBJ2-5; TRBD2 matches 11 bases. The germline CDR1 and CDR2 sequences are DFQATT and SNEGSKA (reference sequence). The CDR3 has 15 amino acids. Trimming at V came to 4 bases and at J to 11 bases, leaving 15 bases not matched to a gene. The CDR3 reads CSATAGTSGYNEQYF. Written as DNA, the CDR3 is TGCAGTGCTACGGCCGGGACTAGCGGCTACAATGAGCAGTACTTC.

This chain connects TRBV29-1 to TRBJ1-5; D is perhaps TRBD1 (6 bases). The CDR3 runs 20 residues. Germline V gene data show CDR1 as SQVTM and CDR2 as ANQGSEA. The V end was cut by 0 bases, the J end by 0 bases, with 24 bases between. In nucleotides, the CDR3 is TGCAGCGTTGAAGATCTCACGGTGGTTGGGGACAAAAGTAGCAATCAGCCCCAGCATTTT. Its translation is CSVEDLTVVGDKSSNQPQHF.

As for this clonotype: The junction shows a germline mismatch at one end, possibly a read error. The chain joins TRBV4-3 to TRBJ1-5; D not resolved. The length of the CDR3 is 14 residues. Germline V gene lookup returns CDR1 LGHNA and CDR2 YSLEER. CDR3 protein: CASNQVPGSQPQHF. The CDR3, as DNA: TGCGCCAGCAACCAAGTTCCGGGGAGTCAGCCCCAGCATTTT.

This chain joins TRBV6-6 and TRBJ1-2; D remains unclear. This CDR3 is built from 14 residues. Per germline, CDR1 MNHNY and CDR2 SVGAGI (reference sequence). V dropped 5 bases and J dropped 5 bases, with 15 bases sitting between them. CDR3 DNA: TGTGCCAGCAGTGATTATCCACCTGATTATGGCTACACCTTC. Translated, it gives CASSDYPPDYGYTF.

The chain uses TRBV20-1 and TRBJ2-5; D not certain. This CDR3 spans 12 amino acids. Germline values: CDR1 DFQATT, CDR2 SNEGSKA (reference sequence). In DNA form, the CDR3 reads TGCAGGGTGAGCCCGGGCGGAGAGACCCAGTACTTC. It is translated as CRVSPGGETQYF.

V gene TRBV6-2 or TRBV6-3 combines with J gene TRBJ2-5, with 7 bases lining up with TRBD1. The germline CDR1 and CDR2 sequences are MNHEY and SVGEGT. J was trimmed by 4 bases and V by 8 bases; bases with no gene match: 16. This CDR3 spans 16 amino acids. The CDR3 region is CASGTDQKAKGETQYF. DNA for the CDR3: TGTGCCAGCGGGACAGATCAAAAGGCCAAAGGAGAGACCCAGTACTTC.

This chain joins TRBV7-2 and TRBJ2-3, with D maybe TRBD2 (5 bases). V lost 2 bases to trimming and J lost 3 bases, with 9 bases between them. CDR3 size: 14 residues. Germline V CDR1 and CDR2: SGHTA, FQGNSA. The DNA for the CDR3 is TGTGCCAGCAGCTTAAGTACGGGGACAGATACGCAGTATTTT. Residues: CASSLSTGTDTQYF.

Only a few counts were recorded for this clonotype. The chain uses TRBV14 and TRBJ2-1; D might be TRBD2 (5 bases). Germline assignment: CDR1 SGHDN and CDR2 FVKESK. This CDR3 spans 13 amino acids. V lost 3 bases to trimming and J lost 5 bases, with 8 bases between them. The CDR3 is CASSQWRDNEQFF. The CDR3 nucleotides read TGTGCCAGCAGCCAGTGGCGGGACAATGAGCAGTTCTTC.